This entry is about one T cell receptor (beta chain). These data belong to a study of long-term antiretroviral therapy in people with HIV. This was the immunoSEQ v3.0 assay at survey level. The method was immunoSEQ multiplex PCR; TCRdb's version includes in-frame clones alone and lacks a portion of them. The data show about 32,000 clones, 95% to 98% seen once. The TCR was taken from a man aged 25 to 40 with HIV. The material sequenced was unsorted PBMCs, taken 7.6 years after starting antiretroviral therapy.

The CDR3 nucleotides read TGTGCCAGCAGCTTTGCCAGGCCTATCTATGGCTACACCTTC. It codes for CASSFARPIYGYTF. V gene TRBV7-9 combines with J gene TRBJ1-2; D call uncertain. CDR3 length equals 14 residues. The germline CDR1 and CDR2 sequences are SEHNR and FQNEAQ (reference sequence). V lost 3 bases and J 4 bases, leaving 12 bases between the germline ends.